This T cell receptor (beta chain) was sequenced in a study of Graves' ophthalmopathy and Graves' hyperthyroidism. Study outcomes and limitations: For predicting ophthalmopathy progression, the model had 70.59% sensitivity and approximately 77% specificity.

This clonotype has ten or more counts. What it binds is not known. Germline V gene lookup returns CDR1 KGHDR and CDR2 SFDVKD. With 7 bases removed from V and 3 bases from J, the gap between germline ends came to 11 bases. The CDR3 is 13 amino acids. TCR beta CDR3 regions were amplified from RNA transcripts. The authors performed first-round RT-PCR with HTBI primers and then a second-round multiplex PCR. TCRdb re-called the multiplex PCR reads with MiXCR, one entry per CDR3 protein. The data hold around 520,000 distinct CDR3 sequences, with roughly 39% observed a single time. Excluded: other autoimmune disease, uncontrolled infection, pregnancy or lactation. Diagnosis was based on clinical symptoms, serum thyroxine, TRAb, thyroid ultrasound and orbital computed tomography.

The TCR comes from an adult man with Graves' hyperthyroidism. V is TRBV24-1 and J is TRBJ1-1; D ambiguous. The sample comprised peripheral blood or thyroid tissue (not recorded which). The CDR3 is CATRANGDTEAFF. CDR3 DNA: TGTGCCACCAGGGCGAATGGGGACACTGAAGCTTTCTTT.